The entry below describes one T cell receptor (beta chain). This may come from a read error, since a much larger clone is one base off. The sample is drawn from a study of T cells in Graves' hyperthyroidism and ophthalmopathy. It was RNA transcripts that yielded the amplified TCR beta CDR3 regions. The HTBI primer set served for first-round RT-PCR of the TCR CDR3. MiXCR was run by TCRdb on the multiplex PCR reads, yielding one entry per CDR3 protein. The repertoire holds about 840,000 distinct CDR3 sequences, 38% seen once, with 8.9% in the top ten. Graves' hyperthyroidism was deemed stable absent ophthalmopathy progression within 18 months. The V gene's germline CDR1 is SGHRS and CDR2 YFSETQ. V dropped 0 bases and J dropped 4 bases, with 5 bases sitting between them. The CDR3 totals 14 residues.

This clonotype was obtained from a man aged 18 to 30 with Graves' hyperthyroidism. The specimen was blood. The J gene is TRBJ2-6, the V gene TRBV5-1, with D possibly being TRBD1 (5 bases). This chain's CDR3 is CASSLEGGANVLTF. For the CDR3, the DNA is TGCGCCAGCAGCTTGGAGGGGGGGGCCAACGTCCTGACTTTC.